This T cell receptor (beta chain) was obtained from a study of T cell repertoires in cytomegalovirus infection. CDR3 length: 14 amino acids. The V end was cut by 5 bases, the J end by 0 bases, with 10 bases between. Germline values: CDR1 SGHVS, CDR2 FQNEAQ. TCRdb fed the reads into MiXCR, producing one record per CDR3 protein. In the table there are some 220,000 distinct CDR3 sequences, 38% of which are singletons. Turning to this clonotype: Antigen specificity is unknown.

General study results and limits: In two of eight donors, the top clonotype was HLA-C-restricted CMV-specific.

The chain combines TRBV7-8 with TRBJ1-1; D is unclear. The TCR comes from a human donor in good health (CMV status not recorded). Some clones in this sample may be carry-over from other donors' samples. The sample here was CD8+ T cells from cultured PBMCs, taken from culture after CMV antigen stimulation. CDR3 sequence: CASSRVAVNTEAFF. The DNA for the CDR3 is TGTGCCAGCAGCCGCGTGGCAGTGAACACTGAAGCTTTCTTT.